The present T cell receptor beta chain was sequenced within a study of blood T cell repertoires in COVID-19. For the study at large: Material from acute and convalescent COVID-19 was sourced from the United States, Italy and Spain. T cells, B-cell-depleted T cells, or PBMCs provided the cDNA or gDNA that served as material.

With 4 bases removed from V and 2 bases from J, the gap between germline ends came to 12 bases. Germline loops: CDR1 SQVTM, CDR2 ANQGSEA. This CDR3 comprises 14 residues. Sequencing was performed with immunoSEQ multiplex PCR; in TCRdb, only in-frame clones are kept and a portion is missing. The table lists more than 55,000 clones, around 87% of them singletons. The sequenced sample consisted of peripheral blood. J is TRBJ1-3 and V is TRBV29-1, with D possibly being TRBD1 (5 bases). The TCR was taken from a man aged 55-75 years with active or convalescent COVID-19. This chain's CDR3 is CSVGFGGAGNTIYF. CDR3 DNA: TGCAGCGTTGGATTCGGAGGGGCTGGAAACACCATATATTTT.